This TCR beta chain was sequenced during a study of blood T cell repertoires in COVID-19. Background on the study: T cells, B-cell-depleted T cells, or PBMCs supplied cDNA or gDNA.

The study drew participants aged about 18 to 95 years from around 24 US areas. The CDR3 has 13 amino acids. Using immunoSEQ multiplex PCR, the repertoire was profiled, and TCRdb retains in-frame clones only, with some absent. The sample lists 250,000 or so clones; 85% to 90% were seen once. Turning to this clone: One end of the junction fails to match germline, which may point to a read error.

This TCR was sampled from a woman in her 30s with acute COVID-19. The specimen sequenced was PBMCs or T cells enriched from blood (not recorded which). The chain employs TRBV12-3 or TRBV12-4 and TRBJ2-4; 15 bases map to TRBD2. The CDR3 DNA is TGTGCCAGCAGTAAAGGGACTAGCGGGAGGTGTGGCTTC. Its translation: CASSKGTSGRCGF.